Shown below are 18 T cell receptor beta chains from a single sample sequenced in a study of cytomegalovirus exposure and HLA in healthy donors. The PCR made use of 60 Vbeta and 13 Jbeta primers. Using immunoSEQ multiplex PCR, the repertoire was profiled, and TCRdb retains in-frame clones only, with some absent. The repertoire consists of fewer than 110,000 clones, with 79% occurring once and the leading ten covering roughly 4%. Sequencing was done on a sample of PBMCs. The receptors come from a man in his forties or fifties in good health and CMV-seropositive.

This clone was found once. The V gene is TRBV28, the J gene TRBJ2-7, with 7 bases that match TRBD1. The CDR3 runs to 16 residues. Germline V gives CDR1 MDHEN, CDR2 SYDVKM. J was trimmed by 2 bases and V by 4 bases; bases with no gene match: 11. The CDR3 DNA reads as TGTGCCAGCAGTTCTGAGACAGGGAAGAACCCCTACGAGCAGTACTTC. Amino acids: CASSSETGKNPYEQYF.

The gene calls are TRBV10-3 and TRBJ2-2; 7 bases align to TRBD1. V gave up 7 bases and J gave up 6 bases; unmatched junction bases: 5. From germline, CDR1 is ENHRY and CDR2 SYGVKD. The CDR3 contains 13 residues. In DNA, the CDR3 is TGTGCCATCAAACAGGGGATCGCCGGGGAGCTGTTTTTT. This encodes CAIKQGIAGELFF.

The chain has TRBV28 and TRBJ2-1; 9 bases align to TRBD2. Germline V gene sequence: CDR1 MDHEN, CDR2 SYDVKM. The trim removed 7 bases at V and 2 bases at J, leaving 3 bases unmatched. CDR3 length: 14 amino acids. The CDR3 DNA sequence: TGTGCCAGCACGGCGGGAGGGACCTACAATGAGCAGTTCTTC. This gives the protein CASTAGGTYNEQFF.

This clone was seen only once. The CDR3 sequence is CALAGTPLAKNIQYF. CDR3 coding DNA: TGTGCCTTAGCCGGGACACCTTTAGCCAAAAACATTCAGTACTTC. V usage is TRBV30 and J usage is TRBJ2-4; TRBD1 might be the D (6 bases). From germline, CDR1 is GTSNPN and CDR2 SVGIG (reference sequence). The CDR3 loop spans 15 amino acids. Trimming removed 7 bases at V and 0 bases at J, with 16 bases between.

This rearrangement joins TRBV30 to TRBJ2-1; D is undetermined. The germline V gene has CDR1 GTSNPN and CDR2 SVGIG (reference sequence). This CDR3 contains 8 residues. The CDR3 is CVVNEQFF. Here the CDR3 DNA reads TGTGTCGTAAATGAGCAGTTCTTC. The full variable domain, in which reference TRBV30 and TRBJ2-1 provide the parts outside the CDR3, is SQTIHQWPATLVQPVGSPLSLECTVEGTSNPNLYWYRQAAGRGLQLLFYSVGIGQISSEVPQNLSASRPQDRQFILSSKKLLLSDSGFYLCVVNEQFFGPGTRLTVL.

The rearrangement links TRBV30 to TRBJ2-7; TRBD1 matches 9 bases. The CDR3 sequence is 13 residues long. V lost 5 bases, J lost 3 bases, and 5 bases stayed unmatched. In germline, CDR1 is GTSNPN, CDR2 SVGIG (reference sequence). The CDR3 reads CAWGPGQGYEQYF. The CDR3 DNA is TGTGCCTGGGGCCCGGGACAGGGCTACGAGCAGTACTTC.

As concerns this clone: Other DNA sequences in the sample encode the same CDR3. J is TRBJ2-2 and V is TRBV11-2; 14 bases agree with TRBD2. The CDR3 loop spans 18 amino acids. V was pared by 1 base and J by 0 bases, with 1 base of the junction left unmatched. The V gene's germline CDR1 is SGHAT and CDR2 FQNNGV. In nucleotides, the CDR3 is TGTGCCAGCAGCTTAGCGGGACTAGCGGGGGCGAACACCGGGGAGCTGTTTTTT. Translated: CASSLAGLAGANTGELFF.

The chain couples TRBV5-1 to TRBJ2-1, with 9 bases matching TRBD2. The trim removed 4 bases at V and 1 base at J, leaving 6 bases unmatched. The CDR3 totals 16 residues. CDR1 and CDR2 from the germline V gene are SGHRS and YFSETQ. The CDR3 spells CASSVNSGSSYNEQFF. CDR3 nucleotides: TGCGCCAGCAGCGTTAATAGCGGGAGTTCCTACAATGAGCAGTTCTTC. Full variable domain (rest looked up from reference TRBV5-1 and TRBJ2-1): KAGVTQTPRYLIKTRGQQVTLSCSPISGHRSVSWYQQTPGQGLQFLFEYFSETQRNKGNFPGRFSGRQFSNSRSEMNVSTLELGDSALYLCASSVNSGSSYNEQFFGPGTRLTVL.

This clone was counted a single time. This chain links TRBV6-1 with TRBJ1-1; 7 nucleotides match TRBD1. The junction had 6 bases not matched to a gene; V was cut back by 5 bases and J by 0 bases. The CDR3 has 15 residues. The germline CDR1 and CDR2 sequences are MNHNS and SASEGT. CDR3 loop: CASSHGQAMNTEAFF. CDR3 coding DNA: TGTGCCAGCAGTCATGGACAGGCCATGAACACTGAAGCTTTCTTT.

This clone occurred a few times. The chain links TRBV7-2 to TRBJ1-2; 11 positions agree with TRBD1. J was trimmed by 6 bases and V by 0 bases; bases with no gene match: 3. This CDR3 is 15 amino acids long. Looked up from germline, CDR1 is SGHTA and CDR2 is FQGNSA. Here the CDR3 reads CASSLAGTGGNGYTF. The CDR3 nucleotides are TGTGCCAGCAGCTTAGCCGGGACAGGGGGAAATGGCTACACCTTC.

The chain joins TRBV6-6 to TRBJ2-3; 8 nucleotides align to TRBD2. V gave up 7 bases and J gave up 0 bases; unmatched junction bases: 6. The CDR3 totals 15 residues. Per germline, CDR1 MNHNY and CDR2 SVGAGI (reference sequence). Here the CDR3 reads CASKASGSSTDTQYF. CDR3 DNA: TGTGCCAGCAAGGCTAGCGGGTCAAGCACAGATACGCAGTATTTT.

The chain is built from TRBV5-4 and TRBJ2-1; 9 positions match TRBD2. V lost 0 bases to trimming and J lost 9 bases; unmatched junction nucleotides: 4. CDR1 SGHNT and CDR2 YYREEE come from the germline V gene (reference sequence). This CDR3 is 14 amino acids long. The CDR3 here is CASSLVLAGSEQFF. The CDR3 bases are TGTGCCAGCAGCTTGGTACTAGCGGGCTCTGAGCAGTTCTTC.

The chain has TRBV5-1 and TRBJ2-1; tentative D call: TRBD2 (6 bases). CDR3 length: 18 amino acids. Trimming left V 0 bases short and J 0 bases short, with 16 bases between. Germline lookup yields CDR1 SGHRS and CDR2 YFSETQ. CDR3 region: CASSLAVSSDSSYNEQFF. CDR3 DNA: TGCGCCAGCAGCTTGGCGGTGTCTAGCGACAGCTCCTACAATGAGCAGTTCTTC.

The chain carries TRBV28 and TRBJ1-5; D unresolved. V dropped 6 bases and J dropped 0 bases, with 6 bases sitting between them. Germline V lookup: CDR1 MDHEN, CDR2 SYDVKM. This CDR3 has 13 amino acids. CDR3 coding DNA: TGTGCCAGCAGGGGGAGTAGCAATCAGCCCCAGCATTTT. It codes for CASRGSSNQPQHF.

The CDR3 region has the DNA TGTGCCAGCAGAGGTGGGGGGGCGCGCTCCTACGAGCAGTACTTC. Translation: CASRGGGARSYEQYF. V is TRBV7-8 and J is TRBJ2-7, with D possibly matching TRBD2 (7 bases). The V gene lost 6 bases and the J gene lost 0 bases, with 15 bases spanning the gap. The CDR3 extends over 15 amino acids. CDR1 is SGHVS and CDR2 is FQNEAQ in the germline V gene.

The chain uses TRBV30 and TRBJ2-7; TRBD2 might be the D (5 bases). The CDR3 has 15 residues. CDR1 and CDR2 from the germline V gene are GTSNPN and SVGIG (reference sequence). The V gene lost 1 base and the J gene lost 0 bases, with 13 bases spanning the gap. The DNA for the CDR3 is TGTGCCTGGAGTGATCCCCCGGGGTTCTCCTACGAGCAGTACTTC. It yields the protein CAWSDPPGFSYEQYF.

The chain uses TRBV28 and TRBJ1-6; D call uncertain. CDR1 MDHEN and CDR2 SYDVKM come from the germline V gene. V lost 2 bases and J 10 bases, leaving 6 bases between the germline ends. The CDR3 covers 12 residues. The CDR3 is CASSLAHSPLHF. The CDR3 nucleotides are TGTGCCAGCAGTTTAGCACACTCACCCCTCCACTTT.

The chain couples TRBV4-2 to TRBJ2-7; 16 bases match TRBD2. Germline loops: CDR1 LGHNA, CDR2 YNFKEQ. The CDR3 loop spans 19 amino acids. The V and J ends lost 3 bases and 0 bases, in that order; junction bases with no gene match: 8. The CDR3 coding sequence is TGTGCCAGCAGCCAGGGGACTAGCGGGAGGGCCTTAGGCTCCTACGAGCAGTACTTC. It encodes CASSQGTSGRALGSYEQYF.